One T cell receptor beta chain is described in this entry. This sample is part of a study of CD8 T cells in Susac syndrome. RNA amounts of roughly 0.5 to 1 ug underwent reverse transcription with random hexamers. TCRdb recomputed calls from the immunoSEQ multiplex PCR reads with MiXCR, one row per CDR3 protein. Altogether 200,000 to 300,000 distinct CDR3 sequences are present, 90% to 96% being singletons, with the ten largest covering around 0.093%. CD8+ and CD4+ T cells circulating in blood were sequenced for TCR beta. Germline CDR1 is KGHDR and CDR2 is SFDVKD. The CDR3 extends over 14 amino acids. The J segment lost 5 bases and the V segment lost 8 bases, leaving 10 bases of the junction unmatched.

The rearrangement joins TRBV24-1 to TRBJ2-7; 8 bases agree with TRBD1. Sequenced sample: CD4+ T cells from PBMCs. The receptor comes from a human donor with Susac syndrome. Here the CDR3 reads CATNSGQGFDEQYF. The CDR3 DNA sequence: TGTGCCACCAACTCTGGACAGGGCTTCGACGAGCAGTACTTC.